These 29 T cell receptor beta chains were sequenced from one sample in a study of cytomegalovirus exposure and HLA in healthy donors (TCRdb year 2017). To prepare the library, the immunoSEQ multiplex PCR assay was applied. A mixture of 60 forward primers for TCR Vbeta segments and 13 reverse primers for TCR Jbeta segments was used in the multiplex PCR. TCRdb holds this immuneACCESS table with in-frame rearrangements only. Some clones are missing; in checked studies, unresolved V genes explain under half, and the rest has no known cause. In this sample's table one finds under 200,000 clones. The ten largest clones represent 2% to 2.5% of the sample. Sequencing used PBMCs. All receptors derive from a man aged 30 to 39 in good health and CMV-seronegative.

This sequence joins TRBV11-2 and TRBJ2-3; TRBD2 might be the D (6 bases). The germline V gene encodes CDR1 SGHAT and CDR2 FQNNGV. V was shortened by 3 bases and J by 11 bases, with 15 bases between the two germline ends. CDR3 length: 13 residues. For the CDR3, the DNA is TGTGCCAGCAGCTTGGTTGGCGGGATCGAGCAGTATTTT. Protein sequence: CASSLVGGIEQYF.

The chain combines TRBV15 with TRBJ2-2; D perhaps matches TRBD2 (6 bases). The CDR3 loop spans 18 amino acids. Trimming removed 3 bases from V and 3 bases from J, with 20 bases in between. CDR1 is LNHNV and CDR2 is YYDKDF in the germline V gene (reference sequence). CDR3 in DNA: TGTGCCACCAGCAGGTCGAGGCGGGATGGGCGAGACACCGGGGAGCTGTTTTTT. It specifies CATSRSRRDGRDTGELFF.

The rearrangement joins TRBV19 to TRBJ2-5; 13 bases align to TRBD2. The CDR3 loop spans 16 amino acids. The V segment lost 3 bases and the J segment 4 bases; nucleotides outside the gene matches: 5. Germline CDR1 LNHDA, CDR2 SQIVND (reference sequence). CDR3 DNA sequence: TGTGCCAGTAGTATCGGACTAGCGGGAGCGAGAGAGACCCAGTACTTC. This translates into CASSIGLAGARETQYF.

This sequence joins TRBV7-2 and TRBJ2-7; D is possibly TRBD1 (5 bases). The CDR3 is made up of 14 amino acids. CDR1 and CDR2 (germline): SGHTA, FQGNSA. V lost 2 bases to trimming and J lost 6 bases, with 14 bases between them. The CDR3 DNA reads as TGTGCCAGCAGCTTATCAGTAGTCAGGGCCGAGCAGTACTTC. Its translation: CASSLSVVRAEQYF.

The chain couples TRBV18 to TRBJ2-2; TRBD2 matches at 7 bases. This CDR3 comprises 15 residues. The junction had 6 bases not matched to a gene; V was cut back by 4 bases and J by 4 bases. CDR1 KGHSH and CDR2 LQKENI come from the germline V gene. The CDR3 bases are TGTGCCAGCTCACAAAGAGCGGGAACCACCGGGGAGCTGTTTTTT. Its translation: CASSQRAGTTGELFF.

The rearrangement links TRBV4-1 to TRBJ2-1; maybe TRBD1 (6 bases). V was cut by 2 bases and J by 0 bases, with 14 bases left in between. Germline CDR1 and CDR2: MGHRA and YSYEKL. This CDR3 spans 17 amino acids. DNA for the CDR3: TGCGCCAGCAGCCAAAACCTACAGGGTAGCTCCTACAATGAGCAGTTCTTC. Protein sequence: CASSQNLQGSSYNEQFF.

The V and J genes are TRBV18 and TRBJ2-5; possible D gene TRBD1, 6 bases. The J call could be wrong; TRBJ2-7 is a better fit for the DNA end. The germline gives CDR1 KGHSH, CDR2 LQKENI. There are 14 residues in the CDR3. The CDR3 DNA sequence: TGTGCCAGCTCACCGCGGACAGACTCCTACGAGCAGTACTTC. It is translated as CASSPRTDSYEQYF.

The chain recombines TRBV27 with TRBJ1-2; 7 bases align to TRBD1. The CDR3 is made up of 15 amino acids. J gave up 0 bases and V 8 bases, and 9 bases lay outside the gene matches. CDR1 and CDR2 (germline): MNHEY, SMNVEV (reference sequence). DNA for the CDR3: TGTGCCAGCGGTAGACAGGGACTTTCTAACTATGGCTACACCTTC. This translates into CASGRQGLSNYGYTF.

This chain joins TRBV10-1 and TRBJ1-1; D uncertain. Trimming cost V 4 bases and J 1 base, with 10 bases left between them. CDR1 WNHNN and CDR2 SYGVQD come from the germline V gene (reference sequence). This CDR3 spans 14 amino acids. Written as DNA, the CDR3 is TGCGCCAGCAGTGGAGGGAAGGGGAACACTGAAGCTTTCTTT. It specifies CASSGGKGNTEAFF.

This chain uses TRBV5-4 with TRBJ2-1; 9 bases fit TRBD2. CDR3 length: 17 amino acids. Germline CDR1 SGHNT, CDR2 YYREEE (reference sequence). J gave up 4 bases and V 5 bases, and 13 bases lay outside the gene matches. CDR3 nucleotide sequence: TGTGCCAGCAGAGATCAGACTAGCGGATCCCTTTACAATGAGCAGTTCTTC. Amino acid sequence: CASRDQTSGSLYNEQFF. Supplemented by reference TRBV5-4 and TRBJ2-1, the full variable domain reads ETGVTQSPTHLIKTRGQQVTLRCSSQSGHNTVSWYQQALGQGPQFIFQYYREEENGRGNFPPRFSGLQFPNYSSELNVNALELDDSALYLCASRDQTSGSLYNEQFFGPGTRLTVL.

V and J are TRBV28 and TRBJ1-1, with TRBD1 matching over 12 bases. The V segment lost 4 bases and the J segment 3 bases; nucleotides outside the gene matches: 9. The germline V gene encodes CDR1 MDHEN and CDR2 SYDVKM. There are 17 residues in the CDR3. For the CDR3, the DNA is TGTGCCAGCAGTTCTACCGGGACAGGGGGCGTTTACACTGAAGCTTTCTTT. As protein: CASSSTGTGGVYTEAFF.

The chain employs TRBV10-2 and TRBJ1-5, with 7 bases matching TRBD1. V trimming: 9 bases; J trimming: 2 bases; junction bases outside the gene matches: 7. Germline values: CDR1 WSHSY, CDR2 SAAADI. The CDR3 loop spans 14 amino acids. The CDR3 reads CASDPTGGNQPQHF. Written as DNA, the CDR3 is TGCGCCAGTGACCCTACAGGGGGCAATCAGCCCCAGCATTTT.

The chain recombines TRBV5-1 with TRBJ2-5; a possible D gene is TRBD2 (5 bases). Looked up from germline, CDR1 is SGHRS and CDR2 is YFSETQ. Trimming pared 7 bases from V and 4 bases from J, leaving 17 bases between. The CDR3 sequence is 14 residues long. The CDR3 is CASGPEGFRETQYF. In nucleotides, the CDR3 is TGCGCCAGCGGACCCGAGGGATTCCGAGAGACCCAGTACTTC.

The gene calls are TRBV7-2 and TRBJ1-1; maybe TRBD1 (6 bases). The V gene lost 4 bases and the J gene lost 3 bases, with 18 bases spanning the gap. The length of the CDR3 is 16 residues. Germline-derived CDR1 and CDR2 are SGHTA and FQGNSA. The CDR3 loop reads CASSSLGTGGHTEAFF. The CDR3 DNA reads TGTGCCAGCAGCTCACTAGGGACCGGGGGGCACACTGAAGCTTTCTTT.

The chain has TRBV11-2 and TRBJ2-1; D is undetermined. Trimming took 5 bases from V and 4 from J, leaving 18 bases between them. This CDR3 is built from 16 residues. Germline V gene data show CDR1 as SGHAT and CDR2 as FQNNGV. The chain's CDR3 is CASSEDGDLAYNEQFF. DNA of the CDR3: TGTGCCAGCAGCGAAGATGGAGATCTGGCGTACAATGAGCAGTTCTTC.

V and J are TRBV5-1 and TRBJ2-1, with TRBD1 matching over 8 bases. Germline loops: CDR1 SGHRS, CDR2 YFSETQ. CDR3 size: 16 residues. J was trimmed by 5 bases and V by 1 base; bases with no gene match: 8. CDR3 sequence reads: CASSLRAGTGDNEQFF. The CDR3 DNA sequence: TGCGCCAGCAGCTTGAGGGCCGGGACAGGTGACAATGAGCAGTTCTTC.

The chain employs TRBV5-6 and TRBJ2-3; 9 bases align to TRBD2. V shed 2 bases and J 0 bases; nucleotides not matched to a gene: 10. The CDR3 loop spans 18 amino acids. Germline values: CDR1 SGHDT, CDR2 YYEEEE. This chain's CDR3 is CASSFELAGGTSTDTQYF. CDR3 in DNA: TGTGCCAGCAGCTTCGAATTGGCGGGAGGGACTAGCACAGATACGCAGTATTTT.

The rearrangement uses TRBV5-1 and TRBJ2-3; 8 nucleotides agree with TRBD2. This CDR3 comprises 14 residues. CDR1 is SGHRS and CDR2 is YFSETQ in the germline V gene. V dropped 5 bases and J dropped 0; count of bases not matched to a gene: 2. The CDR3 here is CASRSGSSTDTQYF. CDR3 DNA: TGCGCCAGCAGGAGCGGGAGCAGCACAGATACGCAGTATTTT.

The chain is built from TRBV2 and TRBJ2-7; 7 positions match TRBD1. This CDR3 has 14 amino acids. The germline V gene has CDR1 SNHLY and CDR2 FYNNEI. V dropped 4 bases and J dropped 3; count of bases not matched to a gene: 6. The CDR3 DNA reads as TGTGCCAGCAGTGTGGGGACAGAGATCTACGAGCAGTACTTC. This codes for CASSVGTEIYEQYF.

The CDR3 DNA follows: TGCGCCAGCAGCTCGCAAGTAGCGGGAGTGTCCTACGAGCAGTACTTC. As protein: CASSSQVAGVSYEQYF. The genes are TRBV5-1 and TRBJ2-7; 9 bases align to TRBD2. The CDR3 is 16 amino acids. Germline loops: CDR1 SGHRS, CDR2 YFSETQ. V was pared by 3 bases and J by 1 base, with 8 bases of the junction left unmatched.

CDR3 residues: CASSSNRATFGYTF. The CDR3 bases are TGTGCCAGCAGTTCCAACAGGGCAACTTTCGGCTACACCTTC. V is TRBV27 and J is TRBJ1-2; tentatively, D is TRBD1 (6 bases). The CDR3 has 14 amino acids. From germline, CDR1 is MNHEY and CDR2 SMNVEV (reference sequence). Between the trimmed V and J ends, which lost 4 bases and 8 bases, there was a span of 17 bases.

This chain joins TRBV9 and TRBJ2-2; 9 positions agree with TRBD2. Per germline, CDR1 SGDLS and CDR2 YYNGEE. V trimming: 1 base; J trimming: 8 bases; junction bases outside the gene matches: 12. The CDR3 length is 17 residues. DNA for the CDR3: TGTGCCAGCAGCGTAAGCCTAGCGGGAAACGTGAGGGGGGAGCTGTTTTTT. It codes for CASSVSLAGNVRGELFF.

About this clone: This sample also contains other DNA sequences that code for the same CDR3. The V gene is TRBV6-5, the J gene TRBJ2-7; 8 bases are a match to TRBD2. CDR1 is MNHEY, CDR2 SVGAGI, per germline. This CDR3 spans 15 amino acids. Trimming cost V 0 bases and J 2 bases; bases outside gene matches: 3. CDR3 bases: TGTGCCAGCAGTTACTCTTCGGGAGGGCCCTACGAGCAGTACTTC. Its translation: CASSYSSGGPYEQYF.

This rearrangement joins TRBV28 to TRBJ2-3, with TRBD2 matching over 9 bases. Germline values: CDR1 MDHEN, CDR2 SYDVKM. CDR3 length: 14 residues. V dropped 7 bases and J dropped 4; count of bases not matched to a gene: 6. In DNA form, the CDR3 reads TGTGCCAGCATTCATAGCGGGAGCCCAGATACGCAGTATTTT. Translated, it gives CASIHSGSPDTQYF.

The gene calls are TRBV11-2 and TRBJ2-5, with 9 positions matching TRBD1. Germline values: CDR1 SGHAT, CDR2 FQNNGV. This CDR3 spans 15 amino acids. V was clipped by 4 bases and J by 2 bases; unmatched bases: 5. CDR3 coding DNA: TGTGCCAGCAGCTACGGACAGGGGTTTCAAGAGACCCAGTACTTC. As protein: CASSYGQGFQETQYF.

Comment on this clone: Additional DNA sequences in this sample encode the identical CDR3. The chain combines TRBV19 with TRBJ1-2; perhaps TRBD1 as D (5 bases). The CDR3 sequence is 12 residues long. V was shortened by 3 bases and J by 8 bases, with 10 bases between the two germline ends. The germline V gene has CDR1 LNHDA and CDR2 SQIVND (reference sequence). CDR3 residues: CASSIRAGGYTF. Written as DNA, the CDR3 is TGTGCCAGTAGTATCAGGGCGGGAGGCTACACCTTC.

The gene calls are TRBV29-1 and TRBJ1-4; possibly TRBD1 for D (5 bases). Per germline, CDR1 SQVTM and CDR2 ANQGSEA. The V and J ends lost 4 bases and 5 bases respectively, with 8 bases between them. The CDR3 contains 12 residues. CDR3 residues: CSVGGQNEKLFF. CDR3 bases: TGCAGCGTTGGGGGCCAAAATGAAAAACTGTTTTTT.

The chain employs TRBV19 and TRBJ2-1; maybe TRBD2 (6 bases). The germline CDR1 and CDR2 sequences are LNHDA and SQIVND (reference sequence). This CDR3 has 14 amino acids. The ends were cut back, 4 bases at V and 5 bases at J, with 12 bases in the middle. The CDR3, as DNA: TGTGCCAGTAGTAGGAGGGAGCTCCACAATGAGCAGTTCTTC. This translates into CASSRRELHNEQFF.

The DNA for the CDR3 is TGCGCCAGCAGTGGTTCAGGGGTACAAGAGACCCAGTACTTC. Its translation is CASSGSGVQETQYF. The rearrangement uses TRBV10-1 and TRBJ2-5; D is perhaps TRBD1 (6 bases). Germline V gene lookup returns CDR1 WNHNN and CDR2 SYGVQD (reference sequence). The CDR3 has 14 amino acids. The V gene lost 4 bases and the J gene lost 2 bases, with 11 bases spanning the gap.